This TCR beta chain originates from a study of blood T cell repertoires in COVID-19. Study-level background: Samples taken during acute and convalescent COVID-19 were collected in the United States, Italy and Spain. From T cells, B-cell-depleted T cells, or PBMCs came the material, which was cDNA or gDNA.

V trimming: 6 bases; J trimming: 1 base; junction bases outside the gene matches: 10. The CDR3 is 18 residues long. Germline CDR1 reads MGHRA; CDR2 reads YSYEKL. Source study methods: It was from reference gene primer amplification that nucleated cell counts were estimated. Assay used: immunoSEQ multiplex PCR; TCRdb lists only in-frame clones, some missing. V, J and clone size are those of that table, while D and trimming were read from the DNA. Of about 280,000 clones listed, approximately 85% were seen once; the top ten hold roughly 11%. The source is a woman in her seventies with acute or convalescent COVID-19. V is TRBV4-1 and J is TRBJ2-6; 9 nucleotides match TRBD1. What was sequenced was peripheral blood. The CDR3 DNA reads TGCGCCAGCAGTCCGGGTCCCGGGACAGGGTCTGGGGCCAACGTCCTGACTTTC. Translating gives CASSPGPGTGSGANVLTF.